This T cell receptor (beta chain) stems from a study of T-cell memory formation after mild COVID-19. Study conclusions and caveats: Proof of SARS-CoV-2 specificity was absent for the second-wave clones that crested on day 37. Among contracting clones, CD4+ were mainly CM/EM and CD8+ enriched in EMRA.

Using constant-segment primers, 5'RACE produced TCR alpha and TCR beta cDNA libraries carrying sample barcodes and UMIs. TCRdb passed the 5' RACE reads through MiXCR, listing each CDR3 protein once. Among about 180,000 distinct CDR3 sequences listed, 16% were seen once. Of note for this clonotype: The antigen remains unidentified.

The sequence was collected from an adult woman who had mild COVID-19 (a few samples of this study predate the infection). Cell type and time point are not known. Sequences were obtained from PBMCs or a T cell subset sorted from them (not recorded which).

CDR3 sequence reads: CASSLSREETQYF. CDR3 coding DNA: TGCGCCAGCAGCTTGAGCAGGGAGGAGACCCAGTACTTC. The chain has TRBV5-1 and TRBJ2-5; D possibly matches TRBD1 or TRBD2 (5 bases each). Germline-derived CDR1 and CDR2 are SGHRS and YFSETQ. Deletions cut 1 base from V and 5 bases from J, with 9 bases between. The CDR3 is made up of 13 amino acids.